This record covers a single TCR beta chain. Germline loops: CDR1 LNHDA, CDR2 SQIVND (reference sequence). The CDR3 extends over 16 amino acids. V trimming: 6 bases; J trimming: 3 bases; junction bases outside the gene matches: 8. This record belongs to a study of blood T cell repertoires in COVID-19. Study at large: T cells, B-cell-depleted T cells, or PBMCs supplied cDNA or gDNA.

The repertoire was sequenced with immunoSEQ multiplex PCR; TCRdb's copy has only in-frame clones and lacks some. This sample has about 140,000 clones, with 80% to 90% found just once. The sample consisted of PBMCs or T cells enriched from blood (not recorded which). The sequence was collected from a man aged 60 to 69 who had recovered from COVID-19. The chain employs TRBV19 and TRBJ1-5; TRBD1 agrees at 10 bases. CDR3 residues: CASSMGTGVFNQPQHF. The CDR3 DNA reads TGTGCCAGTAGCATGGGGACAGGGGTCTTCAATCAGCCCCAGCATTTT.